One sample yielded the 25 T cell receptor beta chains listed below, sequenced in a study of blood T cell repertoires in COVID-19 (dated by TCRdb to about 2020). The library was generated by the immunoSEQ multiplex PCR assay. TCRdb's version of the immuneACCESS table is confined to in-frame rearrangements and falls short of the full clone set. An unresolved V gene accounts for under half of the shortfall where checked; the remainder is of unknown origin. The table for this sample lists some 220,000 clones; 84% of them were counted only once. The biggest ten clones account for approximately 10% of the sample. Sequenced: peripheral blood. The origin of the receptors is a man in his fifties or sixties with active or convalescent COVID-19.

This clone was counted a single time. Other DNA sequences in the sample encode the same CDR3. This chain joins TRBV20-1 and TRBJ2-7; no clear D gene. The V gene lost 3 bases and the J gene lost 4 bases, with 7 bases spanning the gap. Germline CDR1 is DFQATT and CDR2 is SNEGSKA (reference sequence). The CDR3 extends over 11 amino acids. CDR3 amino acids: CSARGSYEQYF. The DNA of the CDR3 is TGCAGTGCTAGGGGCAGTTACGAGCAGTACTTC.

The chain is built from TRBV7-2 and TRBJ1-1, with 7 bases identical to TRBD1. The germline gives CDR1 SGHTA, CDR2 FQGNSA. V lost 4 bases, J lost 1 base, and 6 bases stayed unmatched. CDR3 size: 15 residues. The CDR3 bases are TGTGCCAGCAGCTCCTGGACAGGACCGAACACTGAAGCTTTCTTT. It codes for CASSSWTGPNTEAFF.

The V gene is TRBV7-2, the J gene TRBJ2-7; 8 bases map to TRBD2. V gave up 3 bases and J gave up 6 bases; unmatched junction bases: 4. The CDR3 totals 13 residues. In germline, CDR1 is SGHTA, CDR2 FQGNSA. Here the CDR3 DNA reads TGTGCCAGCAGCTTCGGGGGGGAAACCGAGCAGTACGTC. Translation: CASSFGGETEQYV.

The gene calls are TRBV3-1 (or the pseudogene TRBV3-2) and TRBJ2-1, with 11 bases aligning to TRBD2. CDR1 LGHDT and CDR2 YNNKEL come from the germline V gene (reference sequence). V gave up 3 bases and J gave up 4 bases; unmatched junction bases: 5. There are 16 residues in the CDR3. This CDR3 is CASSQGLAVLYNEQFF. Written as DNA, the CDR3 is TGTGCCAGCAGCCAGGGACTAGCGGTGTTATACAATGAGCAGTTCTTC.

The V call is TRBV6-2 or TRBV6-3, the J call TRBJ1-6; D unclear. Germline CDR1 MNHEY, CDR2 SVGEGT. Trimming took off 2 bases at V and 8 bases at J, with 19 bases between the two ends. This CDR3 contains 17 residues. The CDR3 sequence is CASSYMSSRASDSPLHF. CDR3 DNA: TGTGCCAGCAGTTACATGTCGTCCCGAGCCAGCGATTCACCCCTCCACTTT.

The gene calls are TRBV15 and TRBJ2-6, with 9 nucleotides matching TRBD1. In germline, CDR1 is LNHNV, CDR2 YYDKDF (reference sequence). The CDR3 runs to 17 residues. With V trimmed by 6 bases and J by 0 bases, 6 bases remained unmatched. CDR3 nucleotide sequence: TGTGCCACCAGAGAGACAGGGGGGAGCTCTGGGGCCAACGTCCTGACTTTC. This codes for CATRETGGSSGANVLTF.

This clone was picked up many times. The chain combines TRBV6-5 with TRBJ2-7; possibly TRBD2 for D (6 bases). The CDR3 runs to 14 residues. Germline V gene data show CDR1 as MNHEY and CDR2 as SVGAGI. Trimming cost V 3 bases and J 1 base, with 10 bases left between them. This CDR3 reads CASSYSSASYEQYF. CDR3 DNA sequence: TGTGCCAGCAGTTATTCTAGCGCATCCTACGAGCAGTACTTC.

This rearrangement joins TRBV15 to TRBJ2-3, with 13 bases identical to TRBD2. This CDR3 is built from 20 residues. Germline CDR1 reads LNHNV; CDR2 reads YYDKDF (reference sequence). V trimming: 5 bases; J trimming: 3 bases; junction bases outside the gene matches: 17. CDR3 protein: CATSGLTSGGAHRSTDTQYF. The CDR3 bases are TGTGCCACCAGCGGGCTAACTAGCGGGGGGGCCCACAGGTCAACAGATACGCAGTATTTT.

A single count supports this clone. The V call is TRBV2, the J call TRBJ2-1, with D unclear. CDR1 and CDR2 (germline): SNHLY, FYNNEI. This CDR3 is 14 amino acids long. Trimming stripped 6 bases from V and 0 bases from J, with 9 bases between. The CDR3 bases are TGTGCCAGCAGGGTGACACCCTCCTACAATGAGCAGTTCTTC. This translates into CASRVTPSYNEQFF. Using reference TRBV2 and TRBJ2-1 for the parts outside the CDR3, the full variable domain is EPEVTQTPSHQVTQMGQEVILRCVPISNHLYFYWYRQILGQKVEFLVSFYNNEISEKSEIFDDQFSVERPDGSNFTLKIRSTKLEDSAMYFCASRVTPSYNEQFFGPGTRLTVL.

This chain connects TRBV5-1 to TRBJ1-2; TRBD1 agrees at 7 bases. The junction had 2 bases not matched to a gene; V was cut back by 3 bases and J by 3 bases. The CDR3 consists of 13 residues. Per the germline V gene, CDR1 is SGHRS and CDR2 is YFSETQ. The CDR3, as DNA: TGCGCCAGCAGCTGGGACAGCTACTATGGCTACACCTTC. It codes for CASSWDSYYGYTF.

The J gene is TRBJ1-1, the V gene TRBV5-8, with TRBD1 matching 8 bases. With 4 bases clipped from V and 3 bases from J, the junction kept 8 bases outside the gene matches. The V gene's germline CDR1 is SGHTS and CDR2 YDEGEE. CDR3 length: 15 residues. The CDR3 coding sequence is TGTGCCAGCAGCCCGAGACAGGGGAGGGACACTGAAGCTTTCTTT. This encodes CASSPRQGRDTEAFF.

The chain has TRBV19 and TRBJ2-3, with 12 bases fitting TRBD2. This CDR3 region has 17 residues. V dropped 0 bases and J dropped 5; count of bases not matched to a gene: 6. Germline V CDR1 and CDR2: LNHDA, SQIVND (reference sequence). The CDR3 here is CASSIELAGGQGDTQYF. The CDR3, as DNA: TGTGCCAGTAGTATAGAACTAGCGGGGGGCCAGGGAGATACGCAGTATTTT.

The chain couples TRBV6-6 to TRBJ2-1; a weak D match, TRBD2 (5 bases). The CDR3 length is 12 residues. V was trimmed by 6 bases and J by 5 bases, leaving 8 bases between them. Germline CDR1 is MNHNY and CDR2 is SVGAGI (reference sequence). This chain's CDR3 is CASRMTNNEQFF. For the CDR3, the DNA is TGTGCCAGCAGGATGACTAACAATGAGCAGTTCTTC.

The sample holds one count of this clone. The chain recombines TRBV24-1 with TRBJ2-5, with 15 bases lining up with TRBD2. The CDR3 length is 16 residues. Per the germline V gene, CDR1 is KGHDR and CDR2 is SFDVKD. Trimming cost V 4 bases and J 2 bases; bases outside gene matches: 1. CDR3 loop: CATSEGLAGGQETQYF. For the CDR3, the DNA is TGTGCCACCAGTGAGGGACTAGCGGGGGGACAAGAGACCCAGTACTTC.

The rearrangement joins TRBV4-1 to TRBJ2-7; 9 bases agree with TRBD1. Trimming at V came to 3 bases and at J to 1 base, leaving 1 base not matched to a gene. Germline lookup yields CDR1 MGHRA and CDR2 YSYEKL. The CDR3 runs to 14 residues. CDR3 amino acids: CASSHGTGSYEQYF. CDR3 sequence (DNA): TGCGCCAGCAGCCACGGGACAGGGTCCTACGAGCAGTACTTC.

The genes are TRBV19 and TRBJ2-2; 7 positions match TRBD2. The V gene end was trimmed by 8 bases and the J gene end by 9 bases; junction bases not matched to a gene: 3. In germline, CDR1 is LNHDA, CDR2 SQIVND (reference sequence). The CDR3 is made up of 11 amino acids. This chain's CDR3 is CASGRAWELFF. CDR3 in DNA: TGTGCCAGTGGGAGGGCGTGGGAGCTGTTTTTT.

The V gene is TRBV24-1, the J gene TRBJ2-1; 8 nucleotides match TRBD2. The CDR3 has 15 amino acids. Germline V lookup: CDR1 KGHDR, CDR2 SFDVKD. The V segment lost 4 bases and the J segment 8 bases; nucleotides outside the gene matches: 9. The CDR3 reads CATSDLRTSSDEQFF. The CDR3 DNA follows: TGTGCCACCAGTGACCTCAGGACTAGCAGCGATGAGCAGTTCTTC.

This rearrangement joins TRBV9 to TRBJ1-2, with 7 bases that match TRBD1. The germline CDR1 and CDR2 sequences are SGDLS and YYNGEE. The J segment lost 10 bases and the V segment lost 3 bases, leaving 9 bases of the junction unmatched. This CDR3 is 13 amino acids long. The CDR3: CASSAGRDRDYTF. In DNA form, the CDR3 reads TGTGCCAGCAGCGCCGGTCGGGACAGAGACTACACCTTC.

The gene calls are TRBV4-3 and TRBJ1-1; 8 bases are a match to TRBD1. The CDR3 spans 14 residues. The junction had 4 bases not matched to a gene; V was cut back by 2 bases and J by 5 bases. Germline V gene data show CDR1 as LGHNA and CDR2 as YSLEER. CDR3 bases: TGCGCCAGCAGCCAACGCAACAGGGGGACTGAAGCTTTCTTT. Residues: CASSQRNRGTEAFF.

This sequence joins TRBV7-9 and TRBJ1-5; 10 bases are shared with TRBD1. V shed 5 bases and J 5 bases; nucleotides not matched to a gene: 6. The CDR3 is 15 residues long. Germline lookup yields CDR1 SEHNR and CDR2 FQNEAQ (reference sequence). The CDR3 is CASSLIGTGDQPQHF. The CDR3 DNA reads TGTGCCAGCAGCCTAATAGGGACAGGGGATCAGCCCCAGCATTTT.

The chain recombines TRBV24-1 with TRBJ1-5; the match to TRBD1 covers 10 bases. Trimming took 7 bases from V and 0 from J; bases not matched to a gene: 14. CDR3 length: 19 amino acids. Germline assignment: CDR1 KGHDR and CDR2 SFDVKD. CDR3: CATRTWDRGWSYSNQPQHF. CDR3 DNA sequence: TGTGCCACCAGGACCTGGGACAGGGGTTGGTCTTATAGCAATCAGCCCCAGCATTTT.

CDR3 protein: CASSADRGRSYEQYF. The DNA for the CDR3 is TGTGCCAGCAGTGCCGACAGGGGGCGGTCCTACGAGCAGTACTTC. The chain carries TRBV25-1 and TRBJ2-7, with TRBD1 matching 10 bases. Germline V CDR1 and CDR2: MGHDK, SYGVNS. The CDR3 has 15 amino acids. Losses at the gene ends were 4 bases for V and 1 base for J; bases not matched to a gene: 4.

The chain is built from TRBV5-6 and TRBJ1-2, with D possibly TRBD1 on 5 matching bases. The length of the CDR3 is 14 residues. The germline V gene has CDR1 SGHDT and CDR2 YYEEEE. Trimming removed 4 bases from V and 5 bases from J, with 15 bases in between. The DNA of the CDR3 is TGTGCCAGCAGCGGCCGGGGGTCGGGGTATGGCTACACCTTC. Amino acid sequence: CASSGRGSGYGYTF.

This chain connects TRBV7-9 to TRBJ2-1; 12 bases map to TRBD2. Germline lookup yields CDR1 SEHNR and CDR2 FQNEAQ (reference sequence). V lost 1 base, J lost 6 bases, and 7 bases stayed unmatched. The CDR3 extends over 17 amino acids. The CDR3 DNA is TGTGCCAGCAGCTTAGAGCTAGCGGGAGGGCCTGGCAATGAGCAGTTCTTC. Its protein product is CASSLELAGGPGNEQFF.

The V gene is TRBV28, the J gene TRBJ2-7; 10 nucleotides agree with TRBD2. CDR3 length: 15 amino acids. Germline trimming cut 4 bases from V and 5 bases from J; bases unmatched to any gene: 8. Germline values: CDR1 MDHEN, CDR2 SYDVKM. The CDR3 spells CASSSLAGGSHEQYF. The DNA for the CDR3 is TGTGCCAGCAGTTCTTTAGCGGGAGGCAGCCACGAGCAGTACTTC.